This TCR beta chain was retrieved from a study of technical replicates of blood from a few donors. Method: immunoSEQ multiplex PCR; TCRdb's copy keeps in-frame clones and lacks some. The repertoire consists of about 62,000 clones, with roughly 91% occurring once and the leading ten covering 4.5% to 5%. V shed 5 bases and J 2 bases; nucleotides not matched to a gene: 3. The germline V gene encodes CDR1 SGHTA and CDR2 FQGNSA. The CDR3 is 13 residues long. Specimen: PBMCs. The clonotype comes from a human donor in good health. Some clones in this sample may be carry-over from other donors' samples. This rearrangement joins TRBV7-2 to TRBJ2-7; 7 bases are shared with TRBD1. CDR3 protein: CASSPGQTYEQYF. Here the CDR3 DNA reads TGTGCCAGCAGCCCGGGACAGACCTACGAGCAGTACTTC.